This TCR beta chain derives from a study of human T cells and chemical hapten exposure. Germline CDR1 and CDR2: GTSNPN and SVGIG (reference sequence). V lost 0 bases to trimming and J lost 1 base, with 9 bases between them. This CDR3 spans 14 amino acids. The study, taken as a whole, reports: Having alopecia, the donors may differ immunologically from healthy people. The study found expanded TCRs formed significantly more large CDR3 similarity clusters than controls.

This clonotype was detected only once. The antigen remains unidentified. For the library, individual cDNA molecules each received unique molecular identifiers. Under the authors' procedure: Sample TCR counts, which ranged from about 20,000 to 690,600, had a median of roughly 100,000. TCRdb re-derived calls from the RACE reads in MiXCR, one entry per CDR3 protein. TCRdb, not the authors, supplied the V and J calls. The sample holds tens of thousands of distinct CDR3 sequences; roughly 10% are singletons and the top ten take roughly 2.5%. The time point here: patch test 2, 6 weeks after DPC sensitization. Noted treatment: therapeutic diphenylcyclopropenone sensitization with weekly scalp DPC.

This clonotype was sampled from a woman in her thirties with alopecia areata. Some clones in this sample may be carry-over from other donors' samples. The sequencing here drew on whole blood, taken in connection with sensitization to the hapten diphenylcyclopropenone (DPC). The chain employs TRBV30 and TRBJ1-1; a weak D match, TRBD1 (5 bases). The CDR3 region is CAWSVGHENTEAFF. The CDR3, as DNA: TGTGCCTGGAGTGTCGGACACGAGAACACTGAAGCTTTCTTT. Full variable domain (outside the CDR3, taken from reference TRBV30 and TRBJ1-1): SQTIHQWPATLVQPVGSPLSLECTVEGTSNPNLYWYRQAAGRGLQLLFYSVGIGQISSEVPQNLSASRPQDRQFILSSKKLLLSDSGFYLCAWSVGHENTEAFFGQGTRLTVV.